This T cell receptor beta chain was observed in a study of molecular identifiers for immune sequencing clone quantification. Study-wide context: Replicates involved a five-way split of RNA from approximately 20,000 or 100,000 naive CD8 cells, with sequencing of four.

Regarding this clonotype: Its specificity is not known.

Study-wide results and caveats: Clonotypes topping 20 RNA copies carried over 97% of effector molecules but under 1% of naive ones. Among about 1 million naive cells, as was reported, spiked Jurkat TCR RNA from one cell was detectable.

Listed TCR primers, together with previously described methods, were used for the bulk TCR libraries. MiXCR, run by TCRdb on the PCR reads, gives a single entry per CDR3 protein. This sample has under 75,000 distinct CDR3 sequences, with around 19% found just once. CDR3 length: 16 amino acids. Trimming removed 6 bases from V and 3 bases from J; junction bases left unmatched: 6. Germline V gives CDR1 MRHNA, CDR2 SNTAGT. The clonotype comes from a human donor in good health. Some libraries in this study had Jurkat cell RNA spiked in. The chain carries TRBV6-4 and TRBJ2-1, with 12 bases aligning to TRBD2. Sequenced material: naive CD8+ T cells from blood, with Jurkat cell RNA spiked in. Subset defined: FACS-sorted CD8+CD4-CCR7+CD45RA+ naive T cells. The CDR3 nucleotides read TGTGCCAGCAGCCTACTAGCGGGAGGTCTCTACAATGAGCAGTTCTTC. Protein: CASSLLAGGLYNEQFF.